The rows below give T cell receptor beta chains drawn from one sample of a study of cytomegalovirus exposure and HLA in healthy donors. TCRdb keeps only in-frame clones here, not all; method: immunoSEQ multiplex PCR. The sample yields 170,000 or so clones, less than 85% seen once. The sequenced sample consisted of PBMCs. The receptors here all came from a man younger than 30 in good health and CMV-seropositive. Both conserved end residues are part of each CDR3. Fields, in order: D gene, clone size, J gene, V gene, CDR3 protein, CDR3 DNA. The D gene is left open where the match is weak. Clone size appears in some rows only: once, few, many, or a class for an expanded clone.

-	-	TRBJ2-5	TRBV7-8	CASSRDFGETQYF	TGTGCCAGCAGCCGGGACTTTGGAGAGACCCAGTACTTC
-	once	TRBJ1-5	TRBV28	CASRTYSVQPQHF	TGTGCCAGCAGAACTTATTCGGTCCAGCCCCAGCATTTT
TRBD2	-	TRBJ2-1	TRBV2	CASSVFQGGYNEQFF	TGTGCCAGCAGTGTGTTCCAGGGAGGGTACAATGAGCAGTTCTTC
TRBD2	-	TRBJ2-7	TRBV7-8	CASSLETGLGRYEQYF	TGTGCCAGCAGCCTCGAGACGGGACTAGGGAGGTACGAGCAGTACTTC
-	-	TRBJ1-1	TRBV19	CASSIGSGNTEAFF	TGTGCCAGTAGTATCGGATCAGGGAACACTGAAGCTTTCTTT
-	-	TRBJ2-3	TRBV9	CASSALSTDTQYF	TGTGCCAGCAGCGCCCTAAGTACAGATACGCAGTATTTT
-	few	TRBJ2-2	TRBV25-1	CASSGVPGSTNTGELFF	TGTGCCAGCAGTGGGGTACCGGGGTCAACCAACACCGGGGAGCTGTTTTTT
-	few	TRBJ1-2	TRBV9	CASSVKGQEGIFNYGYTF	TGTGCCAGCAGCGTAAAAGGACAAGAAGGGATTTTTAACTATGGCTACACCTTC
-	-	TRBJ2-3	TRBV5-1	CASSLIPEDTQYF	TGCGCCAGCAGCTTAATTCCTGAGGATACGCAGTATTTT
TRBD2	-	TRBJ2-7	TRBV10-2	CASSEAGDYEQYF	TGCGCCAGCAGTGAGGCGGGGGACTACGAGCAGTACTTC
-	-	TRBJ1-1	TRBV28	CASSYDRELRYTEAFF	TGTGCCAGCAGTTACGACCGGGAACTTCGGTACACTGAAGCTTTCTTT
-	-	TRBJ1-2	TRBV7-9	CASSSWLGGGYTF	TGTGCCAGCAGCTCCTGGTTGGGAGGTGGCTACACCTTC
-	-	TRBJ2-2	TRBV7-9	CASSFAGVNTGELFF	TGTGCCAGCAGCTTTGCAGGGGTGAACACCGGGGAGCTGTTTTTT
-	-	TRBJ1-2	TRBV6-1	CASMTPAENYGYTF	TGTGCCAGCATGACCCCCGCGGAGAACTATGGCTACACCTTC
-	-	TRBJ1-3	TRBV6-1	CASSELAGRNTIYF	TGTGCCAGCAGTGAATTGGCAGGGCGAAACACCATATATTTT
-	-	TRBJ2-7	TRBV30	CAWRWGIGKEQYF	TGTGCCTGGAGATGGGGCATTGGGAAAGAGCAGTACTTC
-	-	TRBJ1-1	TRBV29-1	CSAFNSGGGDTEAFF	TGCAGCGCGTTCAACTCGGGGGGAGGGGACACTGAAGCTTTCTTT
-	-	TRBJ1-1	TRBV4-1	CASSQGGQSTEAFF	TGCGCCAGCAGCCAAGGTGGACAGTCTACTGAAGCTTTCTTT
TRBD1	few	TRBJ1-1	TRBV18	CASSPGQDTEAFF	TGTGCCAGCTCCCCAGGACAGGACACTGAAGCTTTCTTT
TRBD2	-	TRBJ2-1	TRBV6-1	CASSLTSGSGEQFF	TGTGCCAGCAGTCTGACTAGCGGGAGTGGTGAGCAGTTCTTC
-	-	TRBJ1-6	TRBV4-1	CASSQVQGGVDSPLHF	TGCGCCAGCAGCCAAGTGCAGGGAGGAGTTGATTCACCCCTCCACTTT
-	-	TRBJ1-1	TRBV5-1	CASSLEGPGAFF	TGCGCCAGCAGCTTGGAGGGGCCTGGGGCTTTCTTT
-	-	TRBJ1-5	TRBV23-1	CASSQSLPWDTRLQPQHF	TGCGCCAGCAGTCAATCCCTCCCGTGGGACACACGACTTCAGCCCCAGCATTTT
TRBD1	-	TRBJ2-7	TRBV28	CASSPDRGNYEQYF	TGTGCCAGCAGTCCTGACAGGGGGAACTACGAGCAGTACTTC
-	-	TRBJ2-5	TRBV28	CASSSGGYQETQYF	TGTGCCAGCAGTTCCGGCGGGTACCAAGAGACCCAGTACTTC
TRBD2	-	TRBJ2-2	TRBV7-9	CASSTWTSGTTGELFF	TGTGCCAGCAGCACCTGGACTAGCGGGACTACCGGGGAGCTGTTTTTT
TRBD2	many	TRBJ2-7	TRBV11-2	CASSSTGGGSYEQYF	TGTGCCAGCAGCTCCACCGGGGGGGGCTCCTACGAGCAGTACTTC
-	-	TRBJ1-5	TRBV28	CASSLPYSNQPQHF	TGTGCCAGCAGCCTCCCCTATAGCAATCAGCCCCAGCATTTT
-	-	TRBJ2-1	TRBV4-1	CASSLQDSPMGDQFF	TGCGCCAGCAGCCTCCAGGACTCGCCCATGGGTGATCAGTTCTTC
-	-	TRBJ2-1	TRBV5-1	CASSLGLVSYNEQFF	TGCGCCAGCAGCTTGGGTCTAGTTTCCTACAATGAGCAGTTCTTC
TRBD2	-	TRBJ2-7	TRBV6-1	CASTGLASSYEQYF	TGTGCCAGCACTGGACTAGCCAGCTCCTACGAGCAGTACTTC
TRBD2	-	TRBJ2-3	TRBV29-1	CSVDRGGTSGFNTQYF	TGCAGCGTTGATCGGGGCGGGACTAGCGGGTTTAATACGCAGTATTTT
-	-	TRBJ1-6	TRBV27	CASSFRGLLGGNSPLHF	TGTGCCAGCAGTTTTCGTGGGTTGTTGGGGGGTAATTCACCCCTCCACTTT
-	-	TRBJ2-7	TRBV28	CATSGVAASYEQYF	TGTGCTACCTCGGGAGTAGCGGCTTCCTACGAGCAGTACTTC
-	-	TRBJ1-2	TRBV6-5	CASSYRSRENYGYTF	TGTGCCAGCAGTTACCGGTCCCGGGAAAACTATGGCTACACCTTC
-	-	TRBJ2-1	TRBV6-6	CASSPGGRYEQFF	TGTGCCAGCAGCCCGGGGGGCCGGTATGAGCAGTTCTTC
-	-	TRBJ2-2	TRBV5-4	CASSFSGANTGELFF	TGTGCCAGCAGCTTCAGCGGCGCGAACACCGGGGAGCTGTTTTTT
TRBD1	-	TRBJ1-2	TRBV6-6	CASRAGQGPYGYTF	TGTGCCAGCAGAGCCGGACAGGGCCCCTATGGCTACACCTTC
-	-	TRBJ2-7	TRBV5-6	CASSIRGSYEQYF	TGTGCCAGCAGCATCAGGGGCTCCTACGAGCAGTACTTC
-	-	TRBJ2-5	TRBV11-3	CASSFGGGETQYF	TGTGCCAGCAGCTTTGGGGGCGGAGAGACCCAGTACTTC
-	-	TRBJ1-5	TRBV10-3	CAISDPIGGGQPQHF	TGTGCCATCAGTGACCCTATAGGGGGAGGGCAGCCCCAGCATTTT
TRBD1	once	TRBJ2-7	TRBV28	CASSRDRGSYEQYF	TGTGCCAGCTCCCGGGACAGGGGCTCCTACGAGCAGTACTTC
TRBD1	-	TRBJ2-7	TRBV19	CASSISDGTDFYEQYF	TGTGCCAGTAGTATTAGCGACGGGACAGACTTTTACGAGCAGTACTTC
TRBD2	-	TRBJ2-3	TRBV2	CASRPWTSGRATDTQYF	TGTGCCAGCAGACCCTGGACTAGCGGGAGGGCCACAGATACGCAGTATTTT
-	-	TRBJ2-1	TRBV2	CASSAPGEPYNEQFF	TGTGCCAGCAGCGCTCCAGGGGAACCCTACAATGAGCAGTTCTTC
-	-	TRBJ2-1	TRBV5-1	CASSLYPSSYNEQFF	TGCGCCAGCAGCTTGTATCCGAGCTCCTACAATGAGCAGTTCTTC
-	once	TRBJ1-3	TRBV7-9	CASSLLRSGNTIYF	TGTGCCAGCAGCCTACTCCGCTCCGGAAACACCATATATTTT
-	-	TRBJ2-5	TRBV5-4	CASSGVVARGETQYF	TGTGCCAGCAGTGGAGTAGTAGCCCGAGGGGAGACCCAGTACTTC
TRBD1	-	TRBJ1-4	TRBV19	CASKGAATNEKLFF	TGTGCCAGTAAGGGGGCCGCAACTAATGAAAAACTGTTTTTT
-	-	TRBJ1-1	TRBV4-1	CASSQGTGLNTEAFF	TGCGCCAGCAGCCAGGGAACAGGGCTGAACACTGAAGCTTTCTTT
-	-	TRBJ1-2	TRBV16	CASSQSRTAINYGYTF	TGTGCCAGCAGCCAATCGCGGACAGCTATTAACTATGGCTACACCTTC
TRBD2	-	TRBJ2-2	TRBV6-5	CASSPAGAGTGELFF	TGTGCCAGCAGCCCTGCGGGAGCGGGGACCGGGGAGCTGTTTTTT